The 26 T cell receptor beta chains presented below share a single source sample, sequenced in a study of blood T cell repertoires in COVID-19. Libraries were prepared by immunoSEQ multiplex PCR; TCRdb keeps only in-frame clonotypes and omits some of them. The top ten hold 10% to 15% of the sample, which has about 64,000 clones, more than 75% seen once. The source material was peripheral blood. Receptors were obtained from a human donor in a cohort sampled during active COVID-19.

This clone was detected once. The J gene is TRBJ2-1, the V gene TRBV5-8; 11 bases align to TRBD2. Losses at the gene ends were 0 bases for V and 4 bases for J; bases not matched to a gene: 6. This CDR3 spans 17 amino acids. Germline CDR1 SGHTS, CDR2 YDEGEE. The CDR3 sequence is CASSLATSGVIYNEQFF. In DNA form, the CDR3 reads TGTGCCAGCAGCTTGGCGACTAGCGGGGTCATATACAATGAGCAGTTCTTC.

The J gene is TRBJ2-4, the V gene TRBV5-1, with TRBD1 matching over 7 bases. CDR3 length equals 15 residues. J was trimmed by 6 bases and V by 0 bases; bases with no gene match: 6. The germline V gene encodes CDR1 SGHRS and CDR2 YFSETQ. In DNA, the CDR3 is TGCGCCAGCAGCTTGGAGGGACAGCCGATAAACATTCAGTACTTC. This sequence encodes CASSLEGQPINIQYF.

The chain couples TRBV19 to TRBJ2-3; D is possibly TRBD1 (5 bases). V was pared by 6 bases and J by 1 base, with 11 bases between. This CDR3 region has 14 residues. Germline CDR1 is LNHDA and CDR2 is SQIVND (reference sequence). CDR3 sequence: CASRKGQGTDTQYF. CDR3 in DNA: TGTGCCAGTAGGAAAGGACAAGGCACAGATACGCAGTATTTT.

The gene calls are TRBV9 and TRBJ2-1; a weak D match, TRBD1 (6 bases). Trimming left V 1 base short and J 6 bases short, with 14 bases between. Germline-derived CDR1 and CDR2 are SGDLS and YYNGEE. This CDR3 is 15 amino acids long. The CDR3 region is CASSVTVRGGNEQFF. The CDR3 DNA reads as TGTGCCAGCAGCGTAACAGTCAGGGGTGGCAATGAGCAGTTCTTC.

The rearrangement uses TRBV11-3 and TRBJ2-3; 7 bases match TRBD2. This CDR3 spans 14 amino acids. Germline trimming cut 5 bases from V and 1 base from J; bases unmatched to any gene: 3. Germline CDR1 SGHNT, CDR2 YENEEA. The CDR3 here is CASSPGLGTDTQYF. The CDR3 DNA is TGTGCCAGCAGCCCTGGACTAGGCACAGATACGCAGTATTTT.

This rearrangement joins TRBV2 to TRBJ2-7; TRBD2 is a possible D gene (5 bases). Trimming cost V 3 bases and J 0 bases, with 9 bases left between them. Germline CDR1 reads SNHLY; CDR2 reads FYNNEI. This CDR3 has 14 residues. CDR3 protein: CASSDLAVSYEQYF. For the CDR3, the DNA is TGTGCCAGCAGTGATCTAGCCGTCTCCTACGAGCAGTACTTC.

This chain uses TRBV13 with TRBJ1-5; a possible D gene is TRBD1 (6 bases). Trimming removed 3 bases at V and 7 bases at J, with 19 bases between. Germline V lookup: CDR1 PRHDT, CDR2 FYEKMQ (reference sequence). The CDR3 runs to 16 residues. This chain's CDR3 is CASSLGRPTGNQPQHF. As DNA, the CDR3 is TGTGCCAGCAGCTTGGGCCGCCCCACAGGGAACCAGCCCCAGCATTTT.

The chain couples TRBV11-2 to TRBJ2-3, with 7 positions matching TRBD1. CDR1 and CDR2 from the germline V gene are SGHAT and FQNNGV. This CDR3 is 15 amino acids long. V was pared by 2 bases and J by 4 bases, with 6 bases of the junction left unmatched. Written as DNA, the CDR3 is TGTGCCAGCAGCTTAAACCACAGGGGTGCAGATACGCAGTATTTT. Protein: CASSLNHRGADTQYF. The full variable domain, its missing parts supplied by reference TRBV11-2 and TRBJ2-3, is EAGVAQSPRYKIIEKRQSVAFWCNPISGHATLYWYQQILGQGPKLLIQFQNNGVVDDSQLPKDRFSAERLKGVDSTLKIQPAKLEDSAVYLCASSLNHRGADTQYFGPGTRLTVL.

CDR3 DNA sequence: TGTGCCAGCAGTTTATCGCGACAGGACTATGGCTACACCTTC. Its protein product is CASSLSRQDYGYTF. The chain joins TRBV27 to TRBJ1-2, with a tentative D call TRBD1 (6 bases). Looked up from germline, CDR1 is MNHEY and CDR2 is SMNVEV (reference sequence). The CDR3 has 14 residues. Deletions cut 0 bases from V and 3 bases from J, with 8 bases between.

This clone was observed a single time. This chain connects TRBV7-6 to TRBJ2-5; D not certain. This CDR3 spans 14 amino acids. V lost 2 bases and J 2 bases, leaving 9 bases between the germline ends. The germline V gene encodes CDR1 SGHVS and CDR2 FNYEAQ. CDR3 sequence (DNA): TGTGCCAGCAGCTTATCGACTTCTCAAGAGACCCAGTACTTC. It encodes CASSLSTSQETQYF. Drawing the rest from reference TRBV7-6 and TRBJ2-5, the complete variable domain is GAGVSQSPRYKVTKRGQDVALRCDPISGHVSLYWYRQALGQGPEFLTYFNYEAQQDKSGLPNDRFSAERPEGSISTLTIQRTEQRDSAMYRCASSLSTSQETQYFGPGTRLLVL.

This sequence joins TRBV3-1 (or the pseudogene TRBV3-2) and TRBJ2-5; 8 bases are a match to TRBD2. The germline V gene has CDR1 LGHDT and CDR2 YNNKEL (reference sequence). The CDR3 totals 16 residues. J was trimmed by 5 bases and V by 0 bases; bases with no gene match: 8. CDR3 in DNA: TGTGCCAGCAGCCAAGATCAAGCGGGGGAGAGGGAGACCCAGTACTTC. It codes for CASSQDQAGERETQYF.

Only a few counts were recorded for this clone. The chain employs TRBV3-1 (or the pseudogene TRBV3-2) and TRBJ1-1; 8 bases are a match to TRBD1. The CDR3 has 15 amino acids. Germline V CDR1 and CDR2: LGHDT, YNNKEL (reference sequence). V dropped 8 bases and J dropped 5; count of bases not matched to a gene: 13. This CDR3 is CASLRTGSRGTEAFF. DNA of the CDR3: TGTGCCAGCCTTAGGACAGGGTCCCGTGGGACTGAAGCTTTCTTT.

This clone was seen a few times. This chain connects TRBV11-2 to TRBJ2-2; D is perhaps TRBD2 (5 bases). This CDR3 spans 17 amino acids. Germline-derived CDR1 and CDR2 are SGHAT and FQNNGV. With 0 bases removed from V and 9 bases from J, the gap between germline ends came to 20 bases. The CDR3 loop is CASSLDQLVPDTRELFF. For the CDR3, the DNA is TGTGCCAGCAGCTTAGATCAACTAGTCCCCGATACCCGGGAGCTGTTTTTT.

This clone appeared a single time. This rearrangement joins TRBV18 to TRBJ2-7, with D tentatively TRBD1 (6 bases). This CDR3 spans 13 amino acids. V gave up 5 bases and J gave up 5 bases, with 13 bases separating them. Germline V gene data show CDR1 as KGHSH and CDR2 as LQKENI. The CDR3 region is CASSLQGGNEQYF. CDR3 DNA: TGTGCCAGCTCATTACAGGGTGGCAACGAGCAGTACTTC.

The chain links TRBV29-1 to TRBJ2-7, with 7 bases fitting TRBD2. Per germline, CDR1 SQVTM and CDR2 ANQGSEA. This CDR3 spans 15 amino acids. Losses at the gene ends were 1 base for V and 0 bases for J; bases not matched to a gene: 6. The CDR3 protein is CSVEGLAASSYEQYV. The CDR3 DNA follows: TGCAGCGTTGAAGGACTAGCCGCCAGCTCCTACGAGCAGTACGTC.

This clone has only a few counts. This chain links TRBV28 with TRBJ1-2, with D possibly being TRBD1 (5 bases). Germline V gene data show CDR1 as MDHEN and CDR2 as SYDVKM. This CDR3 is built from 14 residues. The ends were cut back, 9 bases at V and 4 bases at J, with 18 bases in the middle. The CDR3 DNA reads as TGTGCCAGTCGGGCGGCAGGGAACTTCTATGGCTACACCTTC. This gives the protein CASRAAGNFYGYTF.

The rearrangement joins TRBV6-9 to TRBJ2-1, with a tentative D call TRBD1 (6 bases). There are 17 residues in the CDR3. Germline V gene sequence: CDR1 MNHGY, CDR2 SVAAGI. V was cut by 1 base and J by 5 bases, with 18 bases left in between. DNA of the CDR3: TGTGCCAGCAGTTATTACGCAGGGGCGCCGGACCACAATGAGCAGTTCTTC. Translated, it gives CASSYYAGAPDHNEQFF.

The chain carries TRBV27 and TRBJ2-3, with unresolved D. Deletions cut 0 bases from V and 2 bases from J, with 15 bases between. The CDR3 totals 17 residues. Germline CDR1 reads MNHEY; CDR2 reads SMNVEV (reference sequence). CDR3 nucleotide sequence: TGTGCCAGCAGTTTATCCCTCTCCAGGCCGATCACAGATACGCAGTATTTT. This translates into CASSLSLSRPITDTQYF.

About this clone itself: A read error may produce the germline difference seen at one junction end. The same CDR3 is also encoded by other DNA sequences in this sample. CDR3 residues: CASSLAGGEETQYF. The CDR3 DNA follows: TGTGCCAGCAGCCTAGCGGGGGGGGAAGAGACCCAGTACTTC. The chain employs TRBV7-6 and TRBJ2-5; 12 nucleotides agree with TRBD2. The CDR3 is 14 amino acids. Germline V gives CDR1 SGHVS, CDR2 FNYEAQ.

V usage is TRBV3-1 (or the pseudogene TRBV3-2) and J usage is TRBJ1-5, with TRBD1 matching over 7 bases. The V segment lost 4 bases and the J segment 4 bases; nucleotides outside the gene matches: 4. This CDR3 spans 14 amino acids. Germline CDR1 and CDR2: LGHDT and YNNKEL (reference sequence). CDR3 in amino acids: CASSLGQSNQPQHF. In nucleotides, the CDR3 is TGTGCCAGCAGCCTGGGACAGTCAAATCAGCCCCAGCATTTT.

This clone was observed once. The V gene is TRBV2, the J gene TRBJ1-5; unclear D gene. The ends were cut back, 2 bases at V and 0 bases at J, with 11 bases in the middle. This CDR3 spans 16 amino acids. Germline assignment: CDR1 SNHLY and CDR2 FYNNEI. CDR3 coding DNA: TGTGCCAGCAGTGAAACAGTTGCCTATAGCAATCAGCCCCAGCATTTT. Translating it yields CASSETVAYSNQPQHF.

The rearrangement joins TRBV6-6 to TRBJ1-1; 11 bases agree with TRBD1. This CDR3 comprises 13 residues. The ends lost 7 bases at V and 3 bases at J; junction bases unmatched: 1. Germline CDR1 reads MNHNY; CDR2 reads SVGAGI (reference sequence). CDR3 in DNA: TGTGCCAGCAAGGACAGGGGGCACACTGAAGCTTTCTTT. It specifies CASKDRGHTEAFF.

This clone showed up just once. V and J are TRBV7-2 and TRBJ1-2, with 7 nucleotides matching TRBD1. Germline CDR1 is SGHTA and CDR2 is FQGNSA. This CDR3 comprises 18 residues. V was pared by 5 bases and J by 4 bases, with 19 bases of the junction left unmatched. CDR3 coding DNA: TGTGCCAGCAGCCAAGGGACAGTCAGAACGGCTAGTTTCTATGGCTACACCTTC. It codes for CASSQGTVRTASFYGYTF.

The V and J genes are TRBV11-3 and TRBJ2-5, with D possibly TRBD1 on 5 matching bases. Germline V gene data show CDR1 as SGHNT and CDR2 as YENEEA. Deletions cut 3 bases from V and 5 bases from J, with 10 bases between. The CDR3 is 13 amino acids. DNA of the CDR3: TGTGCCAGCAGCTTCAGGGTCGGGGAGACCCAGTACTTC. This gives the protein CASSFRVGETQYF. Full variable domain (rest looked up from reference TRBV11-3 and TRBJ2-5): EAGVVQSPRYKIIEKKQPVAFWCNPISGHNTLYWYLQNLGQGPELLIRYENEEAVDDSQLPKDRFSAERLKGVDSTLKIQPAELGDSAVYLCASSFRVGETQYFGPGTRLLVL.

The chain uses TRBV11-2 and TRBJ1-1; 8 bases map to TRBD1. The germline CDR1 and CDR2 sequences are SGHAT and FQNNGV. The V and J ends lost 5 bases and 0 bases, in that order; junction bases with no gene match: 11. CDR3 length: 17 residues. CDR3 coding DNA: TGTGCCAGCAGCCTACGCCCGCAGGGGGCAATGAACACTGAAGCTTTCTTT. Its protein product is CASSLRPQGAMNTEAFF.

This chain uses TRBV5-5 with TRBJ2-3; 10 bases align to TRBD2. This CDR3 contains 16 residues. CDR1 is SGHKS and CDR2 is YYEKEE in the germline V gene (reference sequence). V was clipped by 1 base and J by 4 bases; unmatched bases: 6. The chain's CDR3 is CASSLSLAGVSDTQYF. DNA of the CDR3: TGTGCCAGCAGCTTGTCGCTAGCGGGGGTCTCAGATACGCAGTATTTT.